Shown below are 9 T cell receptor beta chains from a single sample sequenced in a study of blood T cell repertoires in COVID-19 (dated by TCRdb to about 2020). Libraries were prepared through the immunoSEQ multiplex PCR assay. TCRdb limited this immuneACCESS table to in-frame rearrangements with V and J called. A share of clones is missing; checked studies link under half to unresolved V genes, and the rest is unexplained. The sample profile shows over 85,000 clones; 84% of them were found once. The ten largest make up around 10% of the sample. Sequenced material: peripheral blood. All receptors come from a man between 35 and 55 years old with active or convalescent COVID-19.

V is TRBV10-1 and J is TRBJ2-3; the match to TRBD1 covers 7 bases. The CDR3 has 14 residues. V was clipped by 3 bases and J by 6 bases; unmatched bases: 6. Looked up from germline, CDR1 is WNHNN and CDR2 is SYGVQD (reference sequence). DNA of the CDR3: TGCGCCAGCAGTGAAGGACAGGAGAGTGATACGCAGTATTTT. This codes for CASSEGQESDTQYF.

The chain links TRBV7-9 to TRBJ1-4; 9 nucleotides line up with TRBD1. Trimming removed 3 bases from V and 7 bases from J; junction bases left unmatched: 3. Germline V CDR1 and CDR2: SEHNR, FQNEAQ (reference sequence). The CDR3 contains 14 residues. The CDR3 loop is CASSLRDRAEKLFF. The CDR3 nucleotides are TGTGCCAGCAGCTTGAGGGACAGGGCTGAAAAACTGTTTTTT. Filled out from reference TRBV7-9 and TRBJ1-4, the complete variable domain reads DTGVSQNPRHKITKRGQNVTFRCDPISEHNRLYWYRQTLGQGPEFLTYFQNEAQLEKSRLLSDRFSAERPKGSFSTLEIQRTEQGDSAMYLCASSLRDRAEKLFFGSGTQLSVL.

The V call is TRBV7-2, the J call TRBJ2-7; 7 nucleotides align to TRBD2. From germline, CDR1 is SGHTA and CDR2 FQGNSA. Germline trimming cut 3 bases from V and 2 bases from J; bases unmatched to any gene: 7. This CDR3 region has 15 residues. The CDR3 is CASSFASGKAYEQYF. The CDR3 bases are TGTGCCAGCAGCTTTGCTAGCGGAAAGGCCTACGAGCAGTACTTC.

The chain carries TRBV6-5 and TRBJ1-1, with 7 bases fitting TRBD1. There are 15 residues in the CDR3. Germline assignment: CDR1 MNHEY and CDR2 SVGAGI. With 5 bases clipped from V and 0 bases from J, the junction kept 6 bases outside the gene matches. The CDR3 loop is CASSSGQAVNTEAFF. CDR3 sequence (DNA): TGTGCCAGCAGTAGTGGACAGGCCGTGAACACTGAAGCTTTCTTT.

Details on this clone: The same CDR3 is also encoded by other DNA sequences in this sample. J is TRBJ1-3 and V is TRBV2; D not certain. CDR3 length equals 12 residues. CDR1 and CDR2 from the germline V gene are SNHLY and FYNNEI. V was cut by 6 bases and J by 1 base, with 4 bases left in between. The CDR3 DNA is TGTGCCAGCAGGCGTTCTGGAAACACCATATATTTT. Protein: CASRRSGNTIYF.

The chain couples TRBV7-9 to TRBJ2-2, with D tentatively TRBD1 (6 bases). The CDR3 contains 15 residues. Trimming took 5 bases from V and 3 from J, leaving 13 bases between them. Germline V gene sequence: CDR1 SEHNR, CDR2 FQNEAQ (reference sequence). The CDR3 spells CASSLRGDYTGELFF. CDR3 in DNA: TGTGCCAGCAGCCTCAGGGGCGATTACACCGGGGAGCTGTTTTTT.

CDR3 sequence (DNA): TGTGCCAGCAGTCTATTTAACACTGAAGCTTTCTTT. Protein sequence: CASSLFNTEAFF. The gene calls are TRBV14 and TRBJ1-1, with D uncertain. Germline-derived CDR1 and CDR2 are SGHDN and FVKESK. There are 12 residues in the CDR3. The V end lost 6 bases, the J end lost 2 bases, and 7 bases lay between the germline ends. The full variable domain, in which reference TRBV14 and TRBJ1-1 provide the parts outside the CDR3, is EAGVTQFPSHSVIEKGQTVTLRCDPISGHDNLYWYRRVMGKEIKFLLHFVKESKQDESGMPNNRFLAERTGGTYSTLKVQPAELEDSGVYFCASSLFNTEAFFGQGTRLTVV.

J is TRBJ2-7 and V is TRBV6-5; D is possibly TRBD2 (5 bases). The V and J ends lost 6 bases and 6 bases respectively, with 15 bases between them. The CDR3 runs to 13 residues. Germline lookup yields CDR1 MNHEY and CDR2 SVGAGI. Here the CDR3 reads CASSRGEPLEQYF. The CDR3 nucleotides are TGTGCCAGCAGCCGTGGGGAGCCCCTCGAGCAGTACTTC.

The rearrangement uses TRBV10-1 and TRBJ1-6; 7 positions match TRBD1. The CDR3 contains 13 residues. V was clipped by 4 bases and J by 9 bases; unmatched bases: 3. From germline, CDR1 is WNHNN and CDR2 SYGVQD (reference sequence). The CDR3 protein is CASSGDRLSPLHF. CDR3 nucleotide sequence: TGCGCCAGCAGTGGGGACAGACTTTCACCCCTCCACTTT.